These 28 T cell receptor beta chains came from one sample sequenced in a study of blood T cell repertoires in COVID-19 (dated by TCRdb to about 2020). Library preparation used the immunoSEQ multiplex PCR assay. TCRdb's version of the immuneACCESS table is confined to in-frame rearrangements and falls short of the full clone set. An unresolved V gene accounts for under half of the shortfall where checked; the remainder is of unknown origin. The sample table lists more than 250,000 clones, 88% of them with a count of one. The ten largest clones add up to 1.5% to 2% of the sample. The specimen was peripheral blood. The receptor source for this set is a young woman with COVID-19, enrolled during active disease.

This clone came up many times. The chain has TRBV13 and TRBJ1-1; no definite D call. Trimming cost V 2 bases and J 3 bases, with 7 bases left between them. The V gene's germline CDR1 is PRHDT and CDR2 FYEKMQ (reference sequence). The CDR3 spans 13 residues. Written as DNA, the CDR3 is TGTGCCAGCAGCTTAATCCCGGACACTGAAGCTTTCTTT. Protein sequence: CASSLIPDTEAFF.

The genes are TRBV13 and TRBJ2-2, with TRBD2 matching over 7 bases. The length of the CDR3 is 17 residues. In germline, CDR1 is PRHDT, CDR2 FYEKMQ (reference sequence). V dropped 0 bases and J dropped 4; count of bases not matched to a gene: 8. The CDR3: CASSLGTSAGPTGELFF. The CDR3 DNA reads TGTGCCAGCAGCTTAGGTACTTCAGCGGGGCCCACCGGGGAGCTGTTTTTT.

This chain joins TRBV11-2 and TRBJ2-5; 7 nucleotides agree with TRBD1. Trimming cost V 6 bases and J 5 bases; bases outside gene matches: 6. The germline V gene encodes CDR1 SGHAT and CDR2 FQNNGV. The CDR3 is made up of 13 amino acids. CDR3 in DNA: TGTGCCAGCAGGCCTACAGGGGCCGAGACCCAGTACTTC. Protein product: CASRPTGAETQYF.

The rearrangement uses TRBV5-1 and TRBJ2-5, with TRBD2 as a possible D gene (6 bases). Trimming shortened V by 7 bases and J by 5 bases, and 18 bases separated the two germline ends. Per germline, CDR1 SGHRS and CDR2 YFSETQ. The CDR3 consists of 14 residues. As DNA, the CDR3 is TGCGCCAGCGGGCGGGGCGCGGGCCTTGAGACCCAGTACTTC. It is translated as CASGRGAGLETQYF.

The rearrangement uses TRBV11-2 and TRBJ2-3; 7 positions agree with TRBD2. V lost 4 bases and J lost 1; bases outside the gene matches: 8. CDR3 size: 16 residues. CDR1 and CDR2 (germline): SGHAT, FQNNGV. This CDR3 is CASSSGLGGGTDTQYF. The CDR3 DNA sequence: TGTGCCAGCAGCTCCGGGCTGGGGGGGGGCACAGATACGCAGTATTTT.

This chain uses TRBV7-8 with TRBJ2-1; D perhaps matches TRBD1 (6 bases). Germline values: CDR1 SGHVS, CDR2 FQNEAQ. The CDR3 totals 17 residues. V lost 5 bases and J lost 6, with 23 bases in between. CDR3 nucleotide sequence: TGTGCCAGCAGCGCCTACAGGGTCGCTTCTCCTTCCAATGAGCAGTTCTTC. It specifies CASSAYRVASPSNEQFF.

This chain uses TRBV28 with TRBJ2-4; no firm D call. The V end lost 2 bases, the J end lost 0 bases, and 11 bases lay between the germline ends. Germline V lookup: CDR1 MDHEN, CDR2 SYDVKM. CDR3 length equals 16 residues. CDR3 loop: CASSLVGELAKNIQYF. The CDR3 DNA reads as TGTGCCAGCAGTTTAGTGGGCGAACTAGCCAAAAACATTCAGTACTTC.

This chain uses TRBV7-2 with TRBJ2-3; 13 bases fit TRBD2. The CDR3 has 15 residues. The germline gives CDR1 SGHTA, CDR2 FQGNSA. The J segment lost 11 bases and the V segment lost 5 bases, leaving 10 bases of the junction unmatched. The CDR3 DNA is TGTGCCAGCAGCGCCGGGACTAGCGGGGAGGGTAAGCAGTATTTT. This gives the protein CASSAGTSGEGKQYF.

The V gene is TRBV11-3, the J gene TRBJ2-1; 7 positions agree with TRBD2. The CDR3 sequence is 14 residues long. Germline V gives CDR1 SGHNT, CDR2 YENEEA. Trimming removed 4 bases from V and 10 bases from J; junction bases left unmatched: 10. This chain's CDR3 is CASSSPRTSFEQFF. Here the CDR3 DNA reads TGTGCCAGCAGCTCCCCTAGGACTAGTTTCGAGCAGTTCTTC.

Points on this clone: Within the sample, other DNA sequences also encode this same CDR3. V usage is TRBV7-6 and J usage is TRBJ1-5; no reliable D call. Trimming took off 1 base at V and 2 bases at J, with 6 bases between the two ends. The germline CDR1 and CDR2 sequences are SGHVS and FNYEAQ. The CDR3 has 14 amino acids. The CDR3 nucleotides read TGTGCCAGCAGCTTAGGACGGGGCAATCAGCCCCAGCATTTT. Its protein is CASSLGRGNQPQHF.

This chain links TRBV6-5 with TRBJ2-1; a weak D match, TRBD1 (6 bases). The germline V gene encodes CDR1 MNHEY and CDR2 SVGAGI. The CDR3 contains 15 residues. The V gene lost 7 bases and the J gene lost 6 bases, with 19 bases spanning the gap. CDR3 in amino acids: CASTLWGQGGNEQFF. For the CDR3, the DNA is TGTGCCAGCACCCTATGGGGGCAGGGCGGCAATGAGCAGTTCTTC.

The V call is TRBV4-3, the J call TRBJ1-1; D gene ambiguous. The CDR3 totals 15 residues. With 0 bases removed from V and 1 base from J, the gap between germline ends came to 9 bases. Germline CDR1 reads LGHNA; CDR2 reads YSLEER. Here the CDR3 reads CASSQERYTNTEAFF. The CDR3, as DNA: TGCGCCAGCAGCCAAGAACGGTATACGAACACTGAAGCTTTCTTT.

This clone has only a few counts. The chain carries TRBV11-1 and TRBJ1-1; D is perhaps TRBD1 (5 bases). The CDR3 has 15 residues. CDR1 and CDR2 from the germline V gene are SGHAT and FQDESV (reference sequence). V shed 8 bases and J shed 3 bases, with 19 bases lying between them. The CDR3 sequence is CASRGHAVGDTEAFF. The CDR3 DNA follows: TGTGCCAGCCGCGGACACGCTGTAGGCGACACTGAAGCTTTCTTT.

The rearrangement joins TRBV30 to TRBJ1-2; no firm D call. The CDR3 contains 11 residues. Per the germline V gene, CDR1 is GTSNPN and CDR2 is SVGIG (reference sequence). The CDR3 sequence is CGHKYNYGYTF. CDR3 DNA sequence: TGTGGACACAAATATAACTATGGCTACACCTTC.

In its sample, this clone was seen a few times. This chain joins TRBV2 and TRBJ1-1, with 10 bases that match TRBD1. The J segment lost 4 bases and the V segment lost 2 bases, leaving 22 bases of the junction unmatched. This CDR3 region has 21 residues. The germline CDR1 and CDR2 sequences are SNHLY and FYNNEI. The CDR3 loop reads CASSEKSTGGDLLRGSTEAFF. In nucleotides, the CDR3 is TGTGCCAGCAGTGAAAAGTCGACAGGGGGCGATCTTCTTCGTGGTAGCACTGAAGCTTTCTTT.

For the CDR3, the DNA is TGTGCCAGTAGTGGGACAGGGGGCCCAAATTGGGGATTTAGCAATCAGCCCCAGCATTTT. The encoded protein is CASSGTGGPNWGFSNQPQHF. The rearrangement uses TRBV19 and TRBJ1-5; 12 bases line up with TRBD1. Germline trimming cut 5 bases from V and 0 bases from J; bases unmatched to any gene: 14. This CDR3 has 20 residues. Germline V gene data show CDR1 as LNHDA and CDR2 as SQIVND (reference sequence).

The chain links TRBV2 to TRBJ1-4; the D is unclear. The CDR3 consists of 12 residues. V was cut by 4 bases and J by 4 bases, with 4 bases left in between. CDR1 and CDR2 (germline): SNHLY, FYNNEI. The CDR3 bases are TGTGCCAGCAGTGTCGGTAATGAAAAACTGTTTTTT. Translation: CASSVGNEKLFF.

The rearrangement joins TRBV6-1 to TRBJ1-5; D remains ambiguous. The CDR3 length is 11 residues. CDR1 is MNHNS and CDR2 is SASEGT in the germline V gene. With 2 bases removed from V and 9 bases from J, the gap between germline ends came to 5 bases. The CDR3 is CASSEYPPQHF. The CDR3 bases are TGTGCCAGCAGTGAATATCCGCCCCAGCATTTT.

CDR3 coding DNA: TGTGCCAGCAGCCAAGATCGCGGGGGGGAAGAGACCCAGTACTTC. Translated: CASSQDRGGEETQYF. This chain uses TRBV4-2 with TRBJ2-5; TRBD2 agrees at 9 bases. Germline CDR1 and CDR2: LGHNA and YNFKEQ. The CDR3 extends over 15 amino acids. V lost 0 bases to trimming and J lost 3 bases; unmatched junction nucleotides: 2.

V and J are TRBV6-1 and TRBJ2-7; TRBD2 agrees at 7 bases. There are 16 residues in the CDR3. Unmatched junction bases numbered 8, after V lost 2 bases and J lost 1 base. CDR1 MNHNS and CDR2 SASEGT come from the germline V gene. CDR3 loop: CASSESGGRGSYEQYV. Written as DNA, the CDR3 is TGTGCCAGCAGTGAATCTGGGGGGAGGGGATCCTACGAGCAGTACGTC.

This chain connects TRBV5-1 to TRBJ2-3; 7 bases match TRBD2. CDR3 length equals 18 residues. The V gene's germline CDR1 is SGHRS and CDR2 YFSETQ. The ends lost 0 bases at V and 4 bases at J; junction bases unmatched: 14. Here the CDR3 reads CASSLAVEGGKKADTQYF. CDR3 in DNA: TGCGCCAGCAGCTTGGCGGTTGAGGGAGGGAAGAAGGCAGATACGCAGTATTTT.

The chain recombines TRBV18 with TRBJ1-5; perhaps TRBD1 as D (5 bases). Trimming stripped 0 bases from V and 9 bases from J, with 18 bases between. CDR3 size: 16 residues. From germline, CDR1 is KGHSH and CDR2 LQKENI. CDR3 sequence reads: CASSPPSRALHGPQHF. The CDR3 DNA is TGTGCCAGCTCACCACCTTCCAGGGCCCTACATGGGCCCCAGCATTTT. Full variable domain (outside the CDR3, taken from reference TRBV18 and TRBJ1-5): NAGVMQNPRHLVRRRGQEARLRCSPMKGHSHVYWYRQLPEEGLKFMVYLQKENIIDESGMPKERFSAEFPKEGPSILRIQQVVRGDSAAYFCASSPPSRALHGPQHFGDGTRLSIL.

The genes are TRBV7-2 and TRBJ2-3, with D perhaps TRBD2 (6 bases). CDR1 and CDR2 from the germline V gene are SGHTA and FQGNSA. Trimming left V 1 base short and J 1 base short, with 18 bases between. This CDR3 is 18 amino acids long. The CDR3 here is CASSLGLRVGGRTDTQYF. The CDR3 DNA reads TGTGCCAGCAGCTTAGGATTAAGAGTGGGGGGACGCACAGATACGCAGTATTTT.

The CDR3 spells CASSYGTSGNTIYF. CDR3 nucleotides: TGTGCCAGCAGTTACGGCACCTCTGGAAACACCATATATTTT. V usage is TRBV6-6 and J usage is TRBJ1-3; D is ambiguous. CDR3 size: 14 residues. From germline, CDR1 is MNHNY and CDR2 SVGAGI (reference sequence). V lost 2 bases to trimming and J lost 0 bases, with 5 bases between them.

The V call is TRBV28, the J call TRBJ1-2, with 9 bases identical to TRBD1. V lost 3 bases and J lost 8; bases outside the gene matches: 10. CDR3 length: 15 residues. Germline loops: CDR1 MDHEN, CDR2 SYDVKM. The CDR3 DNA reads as TGTGCCAGCAGTTTCCGGGGACAGGGCCTTTGGGGCTACACCTTC. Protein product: CASSFRGQGLWGYTF.

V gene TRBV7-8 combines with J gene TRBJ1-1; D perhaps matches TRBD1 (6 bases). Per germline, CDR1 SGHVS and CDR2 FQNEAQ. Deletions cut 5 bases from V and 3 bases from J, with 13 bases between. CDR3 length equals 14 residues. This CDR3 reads CASSKTGLDTEAFF. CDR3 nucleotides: TGTGCCAGCAGCAAGACAGGATTGGACACTGAAGCTTTCTTT.

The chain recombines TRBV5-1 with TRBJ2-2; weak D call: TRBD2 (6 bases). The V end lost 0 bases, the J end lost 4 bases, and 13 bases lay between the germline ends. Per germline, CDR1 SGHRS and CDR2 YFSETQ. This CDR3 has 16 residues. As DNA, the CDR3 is TGCGCCAGCAGCTTGGTGGCTAGCGTCGGCACCGGGGAGCTGTTTTTT. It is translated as CASSLVASVGTGELFF.

The DNA of the CDR3 is TGTGCCAGCAGCCCCGCCGGGACAGGGAGTGCCTACGAGCAGTACTTC. It codes for CASSPAGTGSAYEQYF. V and J are TRBV3-1 (or the pseudogene TRBV3-2) and TRBJ2-7; TRBD1 matches 9 bases. V lost 4 bases, J lost 2 bases, and 9 bases stayed unmatched. CDR3 size: 16 residues. From germline, CDR1 is LGHDT and CDR2 YNNKEL (reference sequence).